A single sample gave rise to the 27 T cell receptor beta chains below, sequenced in a study of T cells after somatic rescue of genetic block. Generated by immunoSEQ multiplex PCR, the TCRdb table keeps only in-frame clones and is missing some. Among about 8,000 clones listed, approximately 79% were seen once. The material sequenced was peripheral blood mononuclear cells (PBMCs). The receptors derive from a boy younger than 18.

CDR3 nucleotide sequence: TGTGCCAGCAGCCCCCGCCATGGGCGGGGGGATTACAATGAGCAGTTCTTC. As protein: CASSPRHGRGDYNEQFF. The V and J genes are TRBV9 and TRBJ2-1; 8 bases match TRBD2. Trimming at V came to 4 bases and at J to 4 bases, leaving 13 bases not matched to a gene. The length of the CDR3 is 17 residues. Germline CDR1 reads SGDLS; CDR2 reads YYNGEE.

This chain connects TRBV5-6 to TRBJ2-5, with TRBD1 identical over 11 bases. Germline V gene sequence: CDR1 SGHDT, CDR2 YYEEEE. V trimming: 4 bases; J trimming: 5 bases; junction bases outside the gene matches: 7. The CDR3 runs to 15 residues. The CDR3 DNA reads TGTGCCAGCAGCCACCCCGGGACAGGGGGTGAGACCCAGTACTTC. It yields the protein CASSHPGTGGETQYF.

This clone appeared a few times. The chain joins TRBV5-5 to TRBJ1-1; D remains unclear. CDR1 SGHKS and CDR2 YYEKEE come from the germline V gene (reference sequence). With 1 base removed from V and 1 base from J, the gap between germline ends came to 5 bases. The CDR3 length is 13 residues. CDR3 protein: CASSLYWNTEAFF. The CDR3, as DNA: TGTGCCAGCAGCTTGTATTGGAACACTGAAGCTTTCTTT.

V usage is TRBV11-2 and J usage is TRBJ2-1, with TRBD2 as a possible D gene (6 bases). With 2 bases removed from V and 4 bases from J, the gap between germline ends came to 9 bases. Germline CDR1 SGHAT, CDR2 FQNNGV. The CDR3 has 14 residues. CDR3 in DNA: TGTGCCAGCAGCTTACTAGCGTCATACAATGAGCAGTTCTTC. This sequence encodes CASSLLASYNEQFF.

This clone was detected only a few times. The V call is TRBV6-1, the J call TRBJ2-3; 13 bases align to TRBD2. The CDR3 has 17 amino acids. With V trimmed by 4 bases and J by 4 bases, 8 bases remained unmatched. Germline V gene lookup returns CDR1 MNHNS and CDR2 SASEGT. The CDR3 sequence: CASSVGLAGVIADTQYF. The CDR3 DNA is TGTGCCAGCAGTGTAGGACTAGCGGGAGTTATCGCAGATACGCAGTATTTT.

The V call is TRBV12-5, the J call TRBJ1-1; 7 bases align to TRBD1. CDR3 length equals 14 residues. V dropped 1 base and J dropped 4; count of bases not matched to a gene: 3. CDR1 is LGHNT, CDR2 FRNRAP, per germline. The CDR3 is CASGLEGAGTEAFF. CDR3 nucleotides: TGTGCTAGTGGTTTGGAGGGGGCGGGCACTGAAGCTTTCTTT.

The chain couples TRBV10-3 to TRBJ2-7; 9 bases are a match to TRBD2. This CDR3 has 17 amino acids. The germline gives CDR1 ENHRY, CDR2 SYGVKD. The V segment lost 2 bases and the J segment 2 bases; nucleotides outside the gene matches: 10. CDR3 sequence reads: CAISERGLAVITYEQYF. The DNA for the CDR3 is TGTGCCATCAGTGAGCGGGGACTAGCAGTTATCACCTACGAGCAGTACTTC.

This chain links TRBV11-2 with TRBJ1-1; D gene uncertain. Germline-derived CDR1 and CDR2 are SGHAT and FQNNGV. With 6 bases removed from V and 1 base from J, the gap between germline ends came to 6 bases. The CDR3 loop spans 12 amino acids. CDR3: CASRHQNTEAFF. The CDR3 DNA reads TGTGCCAGCAGACATCAGAACACTGAAGCTTTCTTT.

This clone was observed a single time. V and J are TRBV7-3 and TRBJ2-3; D remains ambiguous. V was trimmed by 2 bases and J by 1 base, leaving 10 bases between them. Looked up from germline, CDR1 is SGHTA and CDR2 is FQGTGA. This CDR3 spans 15 amino acids. This chain's CDR3 is CASSLGLTGTDTQYF. The CDR3 coding sequence is TGTGCCAGCAGCTTAGGCTTAACTGGCACAGATACGCAGTATTTT.

The chain is built from TRBV5-1 and TRBJ2-7; D possibly corresponds to TRBD2 (5 bases). The CDR3 runs 16 residues. Germline assignment: CDR1 SGHRS and CDR2 YFSETQ. The V end was cut by 1 base, the J end by 0 bases, with 14 bases between. The CDR3: CASSLTGVTISYEQYF. CDR3 DNA: TGCGCCAGCAGCTTGACCGGGGTGACGATCTCCTACGAGCAGTACTTC.

The chain has TRBV12-5 and TRBJ1-5; a weak D match, TRBD1 (6 bases). Germline CDR1 and CDR2: LGHNT and FRNRAP. V lost 1 base to trimming and J lost 1 base, with 8 bases between them. The CDR3 spans 15 residues. This CDR3 reads CASGLATGSNQPQHF. DNA for the CDR3: TGTGCTAGTGGTTTGGCCACAGGGAGCAATCAGCCCCAGCATTTT.

The chain combines TRBV2 with TRBJ1-3; D call uncertain. This CDR3 contains 13 residues. Germline CDR1 and CDR2: SNHLY and FYNNEI. V shed 7 bases and J shed 0 bases, with 7 bases lying between them. The CDR3 reads CASTKNSGNTIYF. In DNA, the CDR3 is TGTGCCAGCACAAAGAACTCTGGAAACACCATATATTTT.

The chain carries TRBV29-1 and TRBJ2-3, with a possible D match to TRBD2 (5 bases). The CDR3 spans 14 residues. V shed 7 bases and J shed 5 bases, with 19 bases lying between them. CDR1 is SQVTM, CDR2 ANQGSEA, per germline. The DNA of the CDR3 is TGCAGCGGTGTGGCTTCCGGGGTTGGAGATACGCAGTATTTT. Translation gives CSGVASGVGDTQYF.

This sequence joins TRBV5-8 and TRBJ2-5, with D hard to call. The V gene lost 1 base and the J gene lost 1 base, with 8 bases spanning the gap. The CDR3 contains 14 residues. CDR1 and CDR2 from the germline V gene are SGHTS and YDEGEE. The CDR3 nucleotides read TGTGCCAGCAGCTTGCCCGACTTCCAAGAGACCCAGTACTTC. This gives the protein CASSLPDFQETQYF.

The V gene is TRBV29-1, the J gene TRBJ2-3; D not certain. The CDR3 is 14 amino acids. With 4 bases removed from V and 1 base from J, the gap between germline ends came to 12 bases. Germline CDR1 SQVTM, CDR2 ANQGSEA. CDR3 protein: CSVGIEVRTDTQYF. In nucleotides, the CDR3 is TGCAGCGTTGGGATCGAGGTTCGCACAGATACGCAGTATTTT.

This clone was counted a few times. The chain has TRBV13 and TRBJ2-1, with a possible D match to TRBD2 (6 bases). CDR3 size: 13 residues. CDR1 is PRHDT and CDR2 is FYEKMQ in the germline V gene (reference sequence). V was cut by 5 bases and J by 4 bases, with 9 bases left in between. Written as DNA, the CDR3 is TGTGCCAGCAGCACACGGGGGTACAATGAGCAGTTCTTC. Translating gives CASSTRGYNEQFF.

The V gene is TRBV4-3, the J gene TRBJ2-1; 11 bases are shared with TRBD2. Germline CDR1 reads LGHNA; CDR2 reads YSLEER. With 4 bases clipped from V and 0 bases from J, the junction kept 8 bases outside the gene matches. This CDR3 spans 18 amino acids. The CDR3 loop reads CASSLAGGLPSSYNEQFF. The DNA for the CDR3 is TGCGCCAGCAGCCTAGCGGGGGGGCTTCCGAGCTCCTACAATGAGCAGTTCTTC.

This sequence joins TRBV11-3 and TRBJ1-4; 10 bases align to TRBD1. Trimming took 5 bases from V and 3 from J; bases not matched to a gene: 6. CDR1 is SGHNT and CDR2 is YENEEA in the germline V gene. The CDR3 runs to 16 residues. The CDR3 protein is CASSIDRGPANEKLFF. The CDR3 nucleotides are TGTGCCAGCAGCATTGACAGGGGGCCGGCTAATGAAAAACTGTTTTTT. The entire variable domain, with the rest obtained from reference TRBV11-3 and TRBJ1-4, is as follows: EAGVVQSPRYKIIEKKQPVAFWCNPISGHNTLYWYLQNLGQGPELLIRYENEEAVDDSQLPKDRFSAERLKGVDSTLKIQPAELGDSAVYLCASSIDRGPANEKLFFGSGTQLSVL.

The chain carries TRBV2 and TRBJ1-6; D gene ambiguous. Germline CDR1 SNHLY, CDR2 FYNNEI. The ends were cut back, 4 bases at V and 11 bases at J, with 9 bases in the middle. The CDR3 contains 12 residues. CDR3 DNA sequence: TGTGCCAGCAGTGGCCAGGTAACACCCCTCCACTTT. This gives the protein CASSGQVTPLHF.

The rearrangement joins TRBV20-1 to TRBJ1-1; no reliable D call. This CDR3 is built from 11 residues. In germline, CDR1 is DFQATT, CDR2 SNEGSKA (reference sequence). Trimming took 5 bases from V and 5 from J, leaving 9 bases between them. CDR3 loop: CSAQRETEAFF. CDR3 nucleotides: TGCAGTGCTCAAAGGGAAACTGAAGCTTTCTTT.

This chain's CDR3 is CASSPGDTQYF. Written as DNA, the CDR3 is TGTGCCAGCAGTCCGGGGGATACGCAGTATTTT. The genes are TRBV2 and TRBJ2-3; D possibly corresponds to TRBD2 (5 bases). The CDR3 loop spans 11 amino acids. The germline V and J ends were trimmed by 5 bases and 6 bases, with 6 bases remaining between them. The V gene's germline CDR1 is SNHLY and CDR2 FYNNEI.

The V call is TRBV14, the J call TRBJ2-7, with a possible D match to TRBD2 (6 bases). CDR3 length: 15 residues. V lost 4 bases and J 3 bases, leaving 16 bases between the germline ends. Germline lookup yields CDR1 SGHDN and CDR2 FVKESK. CDR3 sequence reads: CASSRLGGILYEQYF. CDR3 DNA sequence: TGTGCCAGCAGCCGCCTCGGAGGGATCCTCTACGAGCAGTACTTC. Together with reference TRBV14 and TRBJ2-7, the CDR3 gives the full variable domain: EAGVTQFPSHSVIEKGQTVTLRCDPISGHDNLYWYRRVMGKEIKFLLHFVKESKQDESGMPNNRFLAERTGGTYSTLKVQPAELEDSGVYFCASSRLGGILYEQYFGPGTRLTVT.

The rearrangement joins TRBV4-2 to TRBJ2-7; tentative D call: TRBD2 (6 bases). The CDR3 has 15 residues. Germline V gene lookup returns CDR1 LGHNA and CDR2 YNFKEQ. V lost 1 base and J 5 bases, leaving 15 bases between the germline ends. The CDR3 region has the DNA TGTGCCAGCAGCCAAGGAGGACGGGGGTTCGACGAGCAGTACTTC. This encodes CASSQGGRGFDEQYF.

V and J are TRBV5-1 and TRBJ2-5; 10 bases map to TRBD2. V shed 2 bases, J shed 3 bases, and the junction held 4 bases outside the gene matches. Germline V gene sequence: CDR1 SGHRS, CDR2 YFSETQ. The CDR3 consists of 15 residues. The CDR3 loop reads CASSLSGTSEETQYF. DNA for the CDR3: TGCGCCAGCAGCTTATCCGGGACTAGCGAAGAGACCCAGTACTTC.

The chain carries TRBV4-2 and TRBJ1-1; D remains unclear. This CDR3 is 13 amino acids long. V shed 0 bases and J shed 1 base, with 3 bases lying between them. Germline V lookup: CDR1 LGHNA, CDR2 YNFKEQ. The CDR3 coding sequence is TGTGCCAGCAGCCAAGAACCGAACACTGAAGCTTTCTTT. Its translation: CASSQEPNTEAFF.

The chain couples TRBV7-2 to TRBJ2-5, with 14 bases identical to TRBD2. The germline V gene has CDR1 SGHTA and CDR2 FQGNSA. V shed 3 bases, J shed 2 bases, and the junction held 2 bases outside the gene matches. The CDR3 totals 16 residues. CDR3 DNA: TGTGCCAGCAGCTTGAGACTAGCGGGGGGGCAAGAGACCCAGTACTTC. As protein: CASSLRLAGGQETQYF. Full variable domain (remainder filled in from reference TRBV7-2 and TRBJ2-5): GAGVSQSPSNKVTEKGKDVELRCDPISGHTALYWYRQSLGQGLEFLIYFQGNSAPDKSGLPSDRFSAERTGGSVSTLTIQRTQQEDSAVYLCASSLRLAGGQETQYFGPGTRLLVL.

The sample holds a few counts of this clone. The genes are TRBV6-6 and TRBJ1-1; D gene unclear. CDR1 is MNHNY, CDR2 SVGAGI, per germline (reference sequence). The CDR3 length is 12 residues. V shed 3 bases and J shed 0 bases, with 2 bases lying between them. The CDR3 nucleotides are TGTGCCAGCAGTTATTTGAACACTGAAGCTTTCTTT. Amino acids: CASSYLNTEAFF.